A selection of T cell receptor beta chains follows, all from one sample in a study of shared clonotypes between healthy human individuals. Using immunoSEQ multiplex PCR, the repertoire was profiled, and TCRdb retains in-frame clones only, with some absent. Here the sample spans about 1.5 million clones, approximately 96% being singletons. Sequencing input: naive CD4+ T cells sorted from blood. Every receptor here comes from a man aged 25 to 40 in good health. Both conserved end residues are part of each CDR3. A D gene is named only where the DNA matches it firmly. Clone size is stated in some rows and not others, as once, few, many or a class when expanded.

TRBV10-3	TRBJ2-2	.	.	TGTGCCATCAGTGACGGGCGGACCGGGGAGCTGTTTTTT	CAISDGRTGELFF
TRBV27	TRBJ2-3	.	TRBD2	TGTGCCAGCAGTTTATCCGGGACTAGCGGCACAGATACGCAGTATTTT	CASSLSGTSGTDTQYF
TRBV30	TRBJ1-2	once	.	TGTGCCTGGAGTGACATGACCAACTATGGCTACACCTTC	CAWSDMTNYGYTF
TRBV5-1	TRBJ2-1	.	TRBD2	TGCGCCAGCAGCGCAGGGACTAGCCCGAATGAGCAGTTCTTC	CASSAGTSPNEQFF
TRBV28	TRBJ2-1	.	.	TGTGCCAGCAGTCTTCTTAGCTCCTACAATGAGCAGTTCTTC	CASSLLSSYNEQFF
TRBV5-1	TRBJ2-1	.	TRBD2	TGCGCCAGCAGCTTGCTAGCGGAGCGGTACAATGAGCAGTTCTTC	CASSLLAERYNEQFF
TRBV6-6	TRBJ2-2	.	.	TGTGCCAGCTTGGCGGTGAAGAACACCGGGGAGCTGTTTTTT	CASLAVKNTGELFF
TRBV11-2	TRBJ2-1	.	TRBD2	TGTGCCAGCAGTCCACTAGCGGGAGGGCATCAGTTCTTC	CASSPLAGGHQFF
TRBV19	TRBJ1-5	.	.	TGTGCCAGTAGCACAGGGTTGACACAGCCCCAGCATTTT	CASSTGLTQPQHF
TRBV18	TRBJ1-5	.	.	TGTGCCAGCTCACCTCATCCGAATCAGCCCCAGCATTTT	CASSPHPNQPQHF
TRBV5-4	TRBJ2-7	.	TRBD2	TGTGCCAGCAGCTTGGAAGGGGGGACTAGCTTTTCCGAGCAGTACTTC	CASSLEGGTSFSEQYF
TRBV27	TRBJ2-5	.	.	TGTGCCAGCAGTGGCATTGGAAGGAGCGAGACCCAGTACTTC	CASSGIGRSETQYF
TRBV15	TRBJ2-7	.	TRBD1	TGTGCCACCAGCCGGGACAGGGGGCCCTACGAGCAGTACTTC	CATSRDRGPYEQYF
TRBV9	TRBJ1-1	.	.	TGTGCCAGCAGCGTAGCACCAACCGGGACACCGAACACTGAAGCTTTCTTT	CASSVAPTGTPNTEAFF
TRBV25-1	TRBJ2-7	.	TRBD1	TGTGCCAGCAGCCTTCAGGGGGCAGGGGTTATGGGTTACGAGCAGTACTTC	CASSLQGAGVMGYEQYF
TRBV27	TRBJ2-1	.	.	TGTGCCAGCAGTCCTTCAGGCGTTAGGTTGGGCAGCTCCTACAATGAGCAGTTCTTC	CASSPSGVRLGSSYNEQFF
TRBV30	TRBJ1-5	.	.	TGTGCCTGGAGTTCAGTGCCGGCCCTCCCGGGACATCAGCCCCAGCATTTT	CAWSSVPALPGHQPQHF
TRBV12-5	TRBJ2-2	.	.	TGTGCTAGTGGTTTAGCAGGGTCGAACACCGGGGAGCTGTTTTTT	CASGLAGSNTGELFF
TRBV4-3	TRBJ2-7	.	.	TGCGCCAGCAGCCAAGATGAGGGCAGCCACTCCTACGAGCAGTACTTC	CASSQDEGSHSYEQYF
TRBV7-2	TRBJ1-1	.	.	TGTGCCAGCAGCCCGGGGGGTGGTTTCACTGAAGCTTTCTTT	CASSPGGGFTEAFF
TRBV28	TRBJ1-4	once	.	TGTGCCAGCAGTCCTTACGACTGGAGGGGGATCATTGATGAAAAACTGTTTTTT	CASSPYDWRGIIDEKLFF
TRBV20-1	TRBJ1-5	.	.	TGCAGTGCTTCGCGAGGACAGCCCCAGCATTTT	CSASRGQPQHF
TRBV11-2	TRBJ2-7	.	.	TGTGCCAGCAGCTCCGGACGGATCTACGAGCAGTACTTC	CASSSGRIYEQYF
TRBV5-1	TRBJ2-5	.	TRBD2	TGCGCCAGCAGCTTGGTTACTAGCGGGGGTAAGACCCAGTACTTC	CASSLVTSGGKTQYF
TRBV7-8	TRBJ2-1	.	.	TGTGCCAGCAGCTTAGACGGGTTATACAATGAGCAGTTCTTC	CASSLDGLYNEQFF
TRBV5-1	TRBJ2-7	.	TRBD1	TGCGCCAGCAGCTTGGGTGGGACAGCAGACTACGAGCAGTACTTC	CASSLGGTADYEQYF
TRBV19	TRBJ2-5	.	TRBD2	TGTGCCAGTAGTCTTTACGGCGGGACTATTCAAGAGACCCAGTACTTC	CASSLYGGTIQETQYF
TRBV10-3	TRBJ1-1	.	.	TGTGCCATCAGTGGACGAACCTCCGGGACACCGAACACTGAAGCTTTCTTT	CAISGRTSGTPNTEAFF
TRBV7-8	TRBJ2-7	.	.	TGTGCCAGCAGCTTAGTCAGGGATGGAGAGCAGTACTTC	CASSLVRDGEQYF
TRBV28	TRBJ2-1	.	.	TGTGCCAGCAGTTTATTAGGGGACCACGACCTAGGTGAGCAGTTCTTC	CASSLLGDHDLGEQFF
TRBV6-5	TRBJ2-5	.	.	TGTGCCAGCAGTCCCAGGTCGTGGGTCGTAGAGACCCAGTACTTC	CASSPRSWVVETQYF
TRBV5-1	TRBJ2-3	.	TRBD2	TGCGCCAGCAGCTTGGCTAGCGGGAGAGCAGATACGCAGTATTTT	CASSLASGRADTQYF
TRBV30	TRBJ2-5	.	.	TGTGCCTGGAGTGTGATGCGGGGCGGGCAAGAGACCCAGTACTTC	CAWSVMRGGQETQYF
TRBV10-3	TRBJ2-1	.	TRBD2	TGTGCCATCAGGGGGGAGCACGGGAGGGCCATCTACAATGAGCAGTTCTTC	CAIRGEHGRAIYNEQFF
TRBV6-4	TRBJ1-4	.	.	TGTGAGGGAAGCGGCAGAATTAATGAAAAACTGTTTTTT	CEGSGRINEKLFF
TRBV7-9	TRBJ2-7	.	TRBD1	TGTGCCAGCAGCTTTACAGGGGAATCCTACGAGCAGTACTTC	CASSFTGESYEQYF
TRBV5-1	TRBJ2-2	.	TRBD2	TGCGCCAGCAGGCGTAGCGGGATTAACACCGGGGAGCTGTTTTTT	CASRRSGINTGELFF
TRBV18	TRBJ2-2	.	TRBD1	TGTGCCAGCTCACCAAGGGCGACAGGGTTCGGGGAGCTGTTTTTT	CASSPRATGFGELFF
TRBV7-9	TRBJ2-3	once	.	TGTGCCAGCAGCTTAGCGACGGGAGGCACAGATACGCAGTATTTT	CASSLATGGTDTQYF
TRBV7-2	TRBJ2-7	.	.	TGTGCCAGCAGCTTAGAGGCAGGGGAGCCCTACGAGCAGTACTTC	CASSLEAGEPYEQYF
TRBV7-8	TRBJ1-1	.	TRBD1	TGTGCCAGCAGCTCTTCTCGACAGGGGGCGAGGACTGAAGCTTTCTTT	CASSSSRQGARTEAFF
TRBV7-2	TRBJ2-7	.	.	TGTGCCAGCAGCTCGCCAGAGGGAAGGGAGCAGTACTTC	CASSSPEGREQYF
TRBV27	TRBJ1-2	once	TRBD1	TGTGCCAGCAGTCCCCAGGGGGATCTAATTAACTATGGCTACACCTTC	CASSPQGDLINYGYTF
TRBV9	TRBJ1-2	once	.	TGTGCCAGCAGCGCAAGGTTAGAGTATGGCTACACCTTC	CASSARLEYGYTF
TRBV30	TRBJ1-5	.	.	TGTGCCTGGAGACCGAGGGGGGGGTTTCAGCCCCAGCATTTT	CAWRPRGGFQPQHF
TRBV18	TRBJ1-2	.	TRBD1	TGTGCCAGCTCACCCGACAGGGAGGATGGCTACACCTTC	CASSPDREDGYTF
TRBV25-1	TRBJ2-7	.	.	TGTGCCAGCAGTGTAGCAGGGAGAGTTCACGAGCAGTACTTC	CASSVAGRVHEQYF
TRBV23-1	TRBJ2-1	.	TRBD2	TGCGCCAGCAGCCCTAAGACTAGGCGGGGGAGCTCCTACAATGAGCAGTTCTTC	CASSPKTRRGSSYNEQFF
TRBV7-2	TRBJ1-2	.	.	TGTGCCAGCAGCTTAGCGACTGGGCCGGGGGCAGGGGCCCACTATGGCTACACCTTC	CASSLATGPGAGAHYGYTF
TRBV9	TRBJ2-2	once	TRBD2	TGTGCCAGCAGCGCGACTAGCGGGAACGCTCTTGGCGGGGAGCTGTTTTTT	CASSATSGNALGGELFF
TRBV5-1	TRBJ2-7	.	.	TGCGCCAGCAGCAGAGGGACCTACGAGCAGTACTTC	CASSRGTYEQYF
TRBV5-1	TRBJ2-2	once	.	TGCGCCAGCAGCTTTTATCCAGGAGAGAACACCGGGGAGCTGTTTTTT	CASSFYPGENTGELFF
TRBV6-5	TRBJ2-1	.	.	TGTGCCAGCAGTTACGGTTTGCGCAGCTCGAACAATGAGCAGTTCTTC	CASSYGLRSSNNEQFF
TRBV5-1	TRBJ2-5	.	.	TGCGCCAGCAGCTCGCCAGCGGGTGGAGAGACCCAGTACTTC	CASSSPAGGETQYF
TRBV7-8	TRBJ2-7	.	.	TGTGCCAGCAGCCCGCCGGGGGCTACCTACGAGCAGTACTTC	CASSPPGATYEQYF
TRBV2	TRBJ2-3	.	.	TGTGCCAGCATAGCCCTCCAGCGGTTTTGGGGGGATACGCAGTATTTT	CASIALQRFWGDTQYF
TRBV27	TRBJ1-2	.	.	TGTGCCAGCAGTTCAGGGGATAGGTATGGCTACACCTTC	CASSSGDRYGYTF